This TCR beta chain was captured in a study of blood T cells in healthy people across ages. The CDR3 has 14 residues. V lost 5 bases and J lost 7; bases outside the gene matches: 10. Germline V CDR1 and CDR2: SGHVS, FQNEAQ. This clonotype was observed a handful of times. With a J-beta primer mix and a sample-barcoded 5' primer, a second PCR ran roughly 6 to 11 cycles. TCRdb fed the 5' RACE reads into MiXCR, producing one record per CDR3 protein. The data hold 850,000 to 950,000 distinct CDR3 sequences, with 29% observed a single time. Healthy Caucasian individuals from Russia aged about 6 to 95 were enrolled as donors.

The clonotype comes from a woman over 75 in good health. This rearrangement joins TRBV7-8 to TRBJ1-1; 7 nucleotides line up with TRBD1. Sequenced sample: blood. The CDR3, as DNA: TGTGCCAGCAGCCGCCGGGGACAGCCCGATGAAGCTTTCTTT. The encoded protein is CASSRRGQPDEAFF.